These 18 T cell receptor beta chains share one sample of origin, sequenced in a study of T cells in Graves' hyperthyroidism and ophthalmopathy. The CDR3 regions of TCR beta were amplified from RNA transcripts. A first-round RT-PCR of the TCR CDR3 used the HTBI primer set. MiXCR, run by TCRdb on the multiplex PCR reads, gives a single entry per CDR3 protein. The sample contains a few hundred thousand distinct CDR3 sequences, 46% of which appear only once. The sample consisted of peripheral blood or thyroid tissue (not recorded which). The receptors shown here come from a woman younger than 35 with Graves' hyperthyroidism.

In regard to this clonotype: At one boundary the junction diverges from the germline segment, which might be a read error. The chain carries TRBV9 and TRBJ1-1; D might be TRBD1 (5 bases). Germline CDR1 and CDR2: SGDLS and YYNGEE. This CDR3 region has 13 residues. CDR3 region: CAGSVGSEGKQFF. The CDR3 DNA is TGTGCCGGCAGCGTAGGGTCAGAGGGGAAGCAGTTCTTT.

This clonotype showed up many times. The chain carries TRBV27 and TRBJ2-5; 12 bases are shared with TRBD2. Trimming cost V 8 bases and J 5 bases; bases outside gene matches: 9. There are 15 residues in the CDR3. The germline CDR1 and CDR2 sequences are MNHEY and SMNVEV (reference sequence). The CDR3 DNA sequence: TGTGCCAGCGGTGCTAGCGGGAGGGCCAGGGAGACCCAGTACTTC. Its protein is CASGASGRARETQYF.

Ten or more counts support this clonotype. The chain recombines TRBV7-9 with TRBJ2-7, with D possibly matching TRBD2 (6 bases). V shed 0 bases and J shed 3 bases, with 18 bases lying between them. The CDR3 has 17 residues. In germline, CDR1 is SEHNR, CDR2 FQNEAQ (reference sequence). CDR3 bases: TGTGCCAGCAGCTTAGCAGGGATGGGACTTATCGACTACGAGCAGTACTTC. It encodes CASSLAGMGLIDYEQYF.

The table lists this clonotype with many counts. This chain links TRBV5-1 with TRBJ1-6; 7 bases agree with TRBD1. The CDR3 totals 18 residues. Germline-derived CDR1 and CDR2 are SGHRS and YFSETQ. Losses at the gene ends were 0 bases for V and 4 bases for J; bases not matched to a gene: 10. CDR3 sequence (DNA): TGCGCCAGCAGCTTGGTAGGGACGACAGGGTTGTATAATTCACCCCTCCACTTT. Amino acid sequence: CASSLVGTTGLYNSPLHF.

Comments on this clonotype: This may arise from a read error, as a much more abundant clone is one base away. The rearrangement uses TRBV5-1 and TRBJ2-7, with 8 bases fitting TRBD1. The length of the CDR3 is 17 residues. Germline V gene lookup returns CDR1 SGHRS and CDR2 YFSETQ. The CDR3 DNA follows: TGCGCCAGCAGCACGGGCTCCGGGACAGGTCACTCCTACGAGCGGTACTTC. Translated, it gives CASSTGSGTGHSYERYF.

The chain recombines TRBV5-1 with TRBJ2-5; maybe TRBD2 (5 bases). From germline, CDR1 is SGHRS and CDR2 YFSETQ. The V and J ends lost 4 bases and 3 bases respectively, with 10 bases between them. CDR3 length: 13 residues. The CDR3 here is CASSDDGKETQYF. CDR3 coding DNA: TGCGCCAGCAGCGACGACGGGAAAGAGACCCAGTACTTC.

This chain links TRBV15 with TRBJ2-2; perhaps D is TRBD1 or TRBD2 (6 bases each). Per the germline V gene, CDR1 is LNHNV and CDR2 is YYDKDF (reference sequence). V was shortened by 1 base and J by 4 bases, with 13 bases between the two germline ends. The CDR3 is 16 residues long. CDR3 residues: CATSRVVGGGTGELFF. The CDR3 bases are TGTGCCACCAGCAGAGTTGTAGGGGGAGGCACCGGGGAGCTGTTTTTT.

This clonotype has more than one count but fewer than ten. The chain is built from TRBV6-2 or TRBV6-3 and TRBJ2-2; 9 positions agree with TRBD2. This CDR3 contains 18 residues. Trimming removed 3 bases from V and 3 bases from J; junction bases left unmatched: 11. CDR1 and CDR2 from the germline V gene are MNHEY and SVGEGT. The CDR3 DNA reads as TGTGCCAGCAGTTATGGCGGGAGGGGATCAGGGGACACCGGGGAGCTGTTTTTT. This codes for CASSYGGRGSGDTGELFF.

This clonotype was seen repeatedly, ten times or more. V and J are TRBV10-3 and TRBJ2-5; 11 bases map to TRBD1. J lost 3 bases, V lost 5 bases, and 5 bases had no gene match. The CDR3 has 15 amino acids. Germline V gene lookup returns CDR1 ENHRY and CDR2 SYGVKD. The CDR3 is CAISPDRGREETQYF. In DNA form, the CDR3 reads TGTGCCATCAGTCCGGACAGGGGGCGGGAAGAGACCCAGTACTTC.

The rearrangement joins TRBV29-1 to TRBJ2-2, with TRBD2 as a possible D gene (6 bases). Germline assignment: CDR1 SQVTM and CDR2 ANQGSEA. With 3 bases removed from V and 5 bases from J, the gap between germline ends came to 13 bases. The CDR3 has 14 amino acids. CDR3 in DNA: TGCAGCGTTGACGGGGGTGGAGAGACCGGGGAGCTGTTTTTT. It is translated as CSVDGGGETGELFF.

This chain links TRBV10-3 with TRBJ2-7; D remains unclear. V gave up 5 bases and J gave up 0 bases, with 14 bases separating them. Germline values: CDR1 ENHRY, CDR2 SYGVKD. This CDR3 region has 15 residues. The CDR3 spells CAISSSGGSSYEQYF. DNA for the CDR3: TGTGCCATCAGTTCCTCTGGCGGTAGCTCCTACGAGCAGTACTTC.

This clonotype showed up just once. J is TRBJ1-1 and V is TRBV20-1; D gene uncertain. Germline V gives CDR1 DFQATT, CDR2 SNEGSKA (reference sequence). The CDR3 has 14 residues. With 0 bases removed from V and 7 bases from J, the gap between germline ends came to 15 bases. The CDR3 is CSARDLPGGNEAFF. In nucleotides, the CDR3 is TGCAGTGCTAGAGATCTTCCGGGCGGGAATGAAGCTTTCTTT.

The chain links TRBV7-2 to TRBJ2-7; the match to TRBD2 covers 11 bases. The J call may be wrong; the DNA end is better matched by TRBJ2-1. Per germline, CDR1 SGHTA and CDR2 FQGNSA. The CDR3 covers 15 residues. CDR3 in amino acids: CASSTGTSGQGEQFF. Written as DNA, the CDR3 is TGTGCCAGCAGCACGGGGACTAGCGGTCAAGGGGAGCAGTTCTTC.

This clonotype came up many times. The chain employs TRBV29-1 and TRBJ1-1, with 9 nucleotides matching TRBD1. Trimming removed 6 bases from V and 10 bases from J; junction bases left unmatched: 6. Germline CDR1 and CDR2: SQVTM and ANQGSEA. This CDR3 contains 11 residues. In DNA form, the CDR3 reads TGCAGCGTAAGGACAGGGGTGTTAGCTTTCTTT. Amino acids: CSVRTGVLAFF. The whole variable domain, filled in from reference TRBV29-1 and TRBJ1-1, reads SAVISQKPSRDICQRGTSLTIQCQVDSQVTMMFWYRQQPGQSLTLIATANQGSEATYESGFVIDKFPISRPNLTFSTLTVSNMSPEDSSIYLCSVRTGVLAFFGQGTRLTVV.

The chain couples TRBV25-1 to TRBJ2-7, with 8 bases lining up with TRBD1. The CDR3 is 14 residues long. Trimming took 1 base from V and 7 from J; bases not matched to a gene: 6. CDR1 and CDR2 (germline): MGHDK, SYGVNS. The CDR3 DNA sequence: TGTGCCAGCAGTGAATTGCAGGGGGCGGGTGAGCAGTACTTC. Residues: CASSELQGAGEQYF.

V is TRBV7-9 and J is TRBJ2-1; 12 nucleotides line up with TRBD2. The CDR3 extends over 14 amino acids. CDR1 and CDR2 (germline): SEHNR, FQNEAQ (reference sequence). V lost 10 bases to trimming and J lost 4 bases; unmatched junction nucleotides: 5. CDR3: CATAGLAGYNEQFF. The DNA for the CDR3 is TGTGCCACCGCGGGACTAGCGGGTTACAATGAGCAGTTCTTC.

Concerning this clonotype: Given the absence of the conserved phenylalanine or tryptophan at the CDR3 end, a read error is likely. The chain links TRBV5-1 to TRBJ1-1; TRBD1 is a possible D gene (5 bases). V was shortened by 2 bases and J by 3 bases, with 11 bases between the two germline ends. The germline gives CDR1 SGHRS, CDR2 YFSETQ. The CDR3 runs 14 residues. The DNA for the CDR3 is TGCGCCAGCAGCTTAGGGGATATGTACACTGAAGCTTTCTCT. Translating gives CASSLGDMYTEAFS.

The sample holds many counts of this clonotype. The rearrangement joins TRBV13 to TRBJ2-5; D uncertain. This CDR3 region has 14 residues. Per the germline V gene, CDR1 is PRHDT and CDR2 is FYEKMQ (reference sequence). Trimming took 4 bases from V and 2 from J, leaving 11 bases between them. CDR3 sequence reads: CASSSQGRQETQYF. CDR3 in DNA: TGTGCCAGCAGCTCCCAAGGACGACAAGAGACCCAGTACTTC.